This T cell receptor (beta chain) was retrieved from a study of T cell clones after liver transplantation. Across the whole study: Third-party-reactive TCRbeta sequences from pre-transplant mixed lymphocyte reactions served as antigen-independent comparators. Until 12-24 months post-transplant, subjects got standard immunosuppression and no induction. Patients counted as tolerant after at least one year off all immunosuppression, enzymes not exceeding twice normal.

The CDR3 length is 15 residues. CDR1 is LNHNV, CDR2 YYDKDF, per germline (reference sequence). Trimming removed 1 base from V and 3 bases from J, with 9 bases in between. Clones were sequenced by immunoSEQ multiplex PCR, and TCRdb holds only the in-frame ones, with some missing. The sample has about 120,000 clones, about nine tenths seen once. This clonotype originated in a human patient who received a liver transplant. A subset of T cells may come from the graft donor. The specimen comprised CD4+ T cells from blood, sampled 12 months after liver transplant. The gene calls are TRBV15 and TRBJ2-2; perhaps TRBD1 as D (5 bases). CDR3 DNA: TGTGCCACCAGCAGAGGCAGGGTTGACACCGGGGAGCTGTTTTTT. This codes for CATSRGRVDTGELFF.